The 17 T cell receptor beta chains in this list originate from one sample, sequenced in a study of monozygotic twins with inflammatory bowel disease. TCRdb re-called the 5' RACE reads and gives one entry per CDR3 protein, without DNA. The table for this sample gives 110,000 to 150,000 distinct CDR3 sequences. Sequencing was performed on blood. The source is a human donor with ulcerative colitis or Crohn's disease, or a healthy co-twin of an affected twin (not recorded which).

The chain employs TRBV10-1 and TRBJ1-1. CDR3 size: 14 residues. CDR1 is WNHNN and CDR2 is SYGVQD in the germline V gene (reference sequence). CDR3 sequence reads: CASSESSLNTEAFF.

This chain connects TRBV7-9 to TRBJ1-2; TCRdb picks TRBD1, but there is no DNA to check that call. The CDR3 is 13 amino acids. Germline-derived CDR1 and CDR2 are SEHNR and FQNEAQ (reference sequence). The CDR3 spells CASSLEGVYGYTF.

This chain connects TRBV28 to TRBJ2-2. This CDR3 is 15 amino acids long. The germline gives CDR1 MDHEN, CDR2 SYDVKM. This CDR3 reads CASSLSVGETGELFF.

The rearrangement links TRBV6-4 to TRBJ2-3; TCRdb picks TRBD2, but there is no DNA to check that call. Germline CDR1 is MRHNA and CDR2 is SNTAGT. The CDR3 has 16 amino acids. This CDR3 is CASSETSGRPTDTQYF.

The chain uses TRBV11-2 and TRBJ2-6; no DNA is available, so the TRBD1 call from TCRdb remains unchecked. The CDR3 runs 19 residues. The germline V gene has CDR1 SGHAT and CDR2 FQNNGV. CDR3 sequence reads: CASSLQGFQFAAGANVLTF.

The genes are TRBV5-1 and TRBJ1-4. Germline CDR1 reads SGHRS; CDR2 reads YFSETQ. This CDR3 is 14 amino acids long. The CDR3 reads CASSWGRRDEKLFF.

The chain has TRBV11-2 and TRBJ1-3; the TCRdb D gene call, TRBD1, has no DNA to confirm it. Per the germline V gene, CDR1 is SGHAT and CDR2 is FQNNGV. The length of the CDR3 is 17 residues. The CDR3 reads CASSLVRGGISGNTIYF. Together with reference TRBV11-2 and TRBJ1-3, the CDR3 gives the full variable domain: EAGVAQSPRYKIIEKRQSVAFWCNPISGHATLYWYQQILGQGPKLLIQFQNNGVVDDSQLPKDRFSAERLKGVDSTLKIQPAKLEDSAVYLCASSLVRGGISGNTIYFGEGSWLTVV.

V is TRBV3-1 and J is TRBJ2-1; TCRdb gives TRBD1 as the D gene, but with no DNA this cannot be confirmed. This CDR3 region has 15 residues. From germline, CDR1 is LGHDT and CDR2 YNNKEL (reference sequence). The CDR3 reads CASSPGGRAYNEQFF.

V is TRBV19 and J is TRBJ2-7; TCRdb calls TRBD1, which cannot be checked without DNA. The length of the CDR3 is 14 residues. Germline V lookup: CDR1 LNHDA, CDR2 SQIVND (reference sequence). This chain's CDR3 is CASSIGGSRDEQYF.

This chain joins TRBV24-1 and TRBJ2-1; TCRdb outputs TRBD1, but without DNA this stays unchecked. CDR1 KGHDR and CDR2 SFDVKD come from the germline V gene. The CDR3 length is 14 residues. This chain's CDR3 is CATQDSSSGNEQFF.

V gene TRBV19 combines with J gene TRBJ2-1. The CDR3 consists of 11 residues. CDR1 is LNHDA and CDR2 is SQIVND in the germline V gene (reference sequence). The CDR3 sequence is CASSIQDEQFF.

The chain carries TRBV9 and TRBJ2-2; the TRBD1 assignment by TCRdb is unverifiable without DNA. Per the germline V gene, CDR1 is SGDLS and CDR2 is YYNGEE. CDR3 length: 13 amino acids. This CDR3 is CASKDRYTGELFF.

The J gene is TRBJ1-2, the V gene TRBV6-1. The CDR3 covers 16 residues. The germline CDR1 and CDR2 sequences are MNHNS and SASEGT. CDR3 loop: CASNKDAIMTNYGYTF.

The rearrangement joins TRBV29-1 to TRBJ1-2. Germline CDR1 SQVTM, CDR2 ANQGSEA. This CDR3 is built from 16 residues. The CDR3 here is CSVNSQGGSANYGYTF. Supplemented by reference TRBV29-1 and TRBJ1-2, the full variable domain reads SAVISQKPSRDICQRGTSLTIQCQVDSQVTMMFWYRQQPGQSLTLIATANQGSEATYESGFVIDKFPISRPNLTFSTLTVSNMSPEDSSIYLCSVNSQGGSANYGYTFGSGTRLTVV.

The chain links TRBV7-6 to TRBJ2-7. CDR1 is SGHVS and CDR2 is FNYEAQ in the germline V gene. This CDR3 has 14 amino acids. The CDR3 is CASSFVAGANEQYF. Filled out from reference TRBV7-6 and TRBJ2-7, the complete variable domain reads GAGVSQSPRYKVTKRGQDVALRCDPISGHVSLYWYRQALGQGPEFLTYFNYEAQQDKSGLPNDRFSAERPEGSISTLTIQRTEQRDSAMYRCASSFVAGANEQYFGPGTRLTVT.

The chain combines TRBV5-5 with TRBJ2-4. CDR3 length: 17 amino acids. The V gene's germline CDR1 is SGHKS and CDR2 YYEKEE (reference sequence). The CDR3 is CASSLLFGDEPENIQYF. The full variable domain, its missing parts supplied by reference TRBV5-5 and TRBJ2-4, is DAGVTQSPTHLIKTRGQQVTLRCSPISGHKSVSWYQQVLGQGPQFIFQYYEKEERGRGNFPDRFSARQFPNYSSELNVNALLLGDSALYLCASSLLFGDEPENIQYFGAGTRLSVL.

The chain links TRBV5-1 to TRBJ2-3; TCRdb lists TRBD2, though no DNA is available to test this call. CDR3 size: 17 residues. Per germline, CDR1 SGHRS and CDR2 YFSETQ. CDR3: CASSLPDSGISTDTQYF.